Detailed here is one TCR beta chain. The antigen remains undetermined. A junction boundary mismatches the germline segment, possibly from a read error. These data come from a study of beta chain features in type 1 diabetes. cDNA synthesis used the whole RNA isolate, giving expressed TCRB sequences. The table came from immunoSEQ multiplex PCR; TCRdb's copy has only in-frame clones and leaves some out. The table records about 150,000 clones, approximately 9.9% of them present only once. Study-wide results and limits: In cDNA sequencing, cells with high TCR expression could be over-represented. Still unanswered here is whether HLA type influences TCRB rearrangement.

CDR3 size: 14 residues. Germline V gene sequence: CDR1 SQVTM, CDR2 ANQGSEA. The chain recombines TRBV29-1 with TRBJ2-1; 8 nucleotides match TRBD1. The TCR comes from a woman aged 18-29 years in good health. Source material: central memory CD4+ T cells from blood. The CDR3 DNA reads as TGCAGCGCTGAAAGCCAGGGGGCGGGCAATGAGCAGTTCTTC. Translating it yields CSAESQGAGNEQFF.